A single T cell receptor beta chain is shown here with its context. The data are from a study of T cells in tuberculosis. Repertoires were generated with immunoSEQ multiplex PCR, while TCRdb's copy carries only in-frame clones and drops some. The table includes more than 30,000 clones, less than 95% detected once. CDR1 is WNHNN, CDR2 SYGVQD, per germline (reference sequence). V lost 3 bases and J lost 4; bases outside the gene matches: 5. CDR3 length equals 17 residues. The TCR sequence derives from a donor between 10 and 35 years old with latent tuberculosis or without tuberculosis infection. The chain recombines TRBV10-1 with TRBJ2-3, with 15 bases matching TRBD2. The sample consisted of PBMCs. In DNA, the CDR3 is TGCGCCAGCAGTGAAGGACTAGCGGGAGGGAGCTCAGATACGCAGTATTTT. It is translated as CASSEGLAGGSSDTQYF.